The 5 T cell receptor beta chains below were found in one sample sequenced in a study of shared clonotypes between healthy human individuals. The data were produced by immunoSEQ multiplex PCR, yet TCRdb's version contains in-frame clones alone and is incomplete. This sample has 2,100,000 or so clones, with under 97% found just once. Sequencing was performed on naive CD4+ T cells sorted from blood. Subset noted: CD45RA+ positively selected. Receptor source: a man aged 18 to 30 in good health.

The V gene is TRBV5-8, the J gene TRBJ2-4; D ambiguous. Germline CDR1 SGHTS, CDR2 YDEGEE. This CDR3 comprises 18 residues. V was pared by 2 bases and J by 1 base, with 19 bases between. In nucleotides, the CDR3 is TGTGCCAGCAGCTTAGTCAGTCTGTCTAGTTCGGCCAAAAACATTCAGTACTTC. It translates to CASSLVSLSSSAKNIQYF.

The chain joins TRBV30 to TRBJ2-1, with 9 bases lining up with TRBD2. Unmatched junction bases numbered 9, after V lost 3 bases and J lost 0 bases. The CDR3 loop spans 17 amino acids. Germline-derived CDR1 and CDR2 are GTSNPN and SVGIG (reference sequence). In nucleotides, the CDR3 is TGTGCCTGGAGCCGTGGATTTAGCGGGAGCTCCTACAATGAGCAGTTCTTC. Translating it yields CAWSRGFSGSSYNEQFF.

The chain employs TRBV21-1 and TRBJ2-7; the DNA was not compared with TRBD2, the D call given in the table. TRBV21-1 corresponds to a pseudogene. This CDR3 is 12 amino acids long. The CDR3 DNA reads TGTGCCAGCACCTCGCGCAGAGGCGAGCAGTACTTC. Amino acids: CASTSRRGEQYF.

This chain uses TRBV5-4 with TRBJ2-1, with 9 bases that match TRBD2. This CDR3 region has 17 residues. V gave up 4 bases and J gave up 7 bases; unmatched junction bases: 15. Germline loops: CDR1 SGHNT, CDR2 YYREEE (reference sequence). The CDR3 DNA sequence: TGTGCCAGCAGCCCTAAACCTAGCGGGGCTTCTGTGAATGAGCAGTTCTTC. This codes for CASSPKPSGASVNEQFF.

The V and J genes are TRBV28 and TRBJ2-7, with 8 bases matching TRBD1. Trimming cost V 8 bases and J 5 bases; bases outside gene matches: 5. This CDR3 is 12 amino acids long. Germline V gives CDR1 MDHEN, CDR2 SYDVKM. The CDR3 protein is CASHRGSHEQYF. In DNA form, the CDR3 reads TGTGCCAGCCACAGGGGGTCTCACGAGCAGTACTTC.